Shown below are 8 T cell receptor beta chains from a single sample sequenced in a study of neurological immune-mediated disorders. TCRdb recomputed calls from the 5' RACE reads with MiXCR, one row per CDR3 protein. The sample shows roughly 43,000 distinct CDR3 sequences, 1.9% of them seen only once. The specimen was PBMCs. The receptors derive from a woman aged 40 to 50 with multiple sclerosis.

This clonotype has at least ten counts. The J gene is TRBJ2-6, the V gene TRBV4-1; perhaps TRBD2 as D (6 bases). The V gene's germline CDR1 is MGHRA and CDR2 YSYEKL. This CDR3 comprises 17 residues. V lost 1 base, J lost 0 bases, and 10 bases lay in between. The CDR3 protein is CASSQGLAISGANVLTF. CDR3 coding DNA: TGCGCCAGCAGCCAAGGGCTAGCGATCTCTGGGGCCAACGTCCTGACTTTC.

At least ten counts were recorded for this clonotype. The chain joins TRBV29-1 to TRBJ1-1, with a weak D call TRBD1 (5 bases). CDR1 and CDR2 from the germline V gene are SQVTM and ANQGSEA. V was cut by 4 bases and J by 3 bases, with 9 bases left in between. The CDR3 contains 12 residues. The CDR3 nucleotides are TGCAGCGTTGGGGACGGTTACACTGAAGCTTTCTTT. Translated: CSVGDGYTEAFF.

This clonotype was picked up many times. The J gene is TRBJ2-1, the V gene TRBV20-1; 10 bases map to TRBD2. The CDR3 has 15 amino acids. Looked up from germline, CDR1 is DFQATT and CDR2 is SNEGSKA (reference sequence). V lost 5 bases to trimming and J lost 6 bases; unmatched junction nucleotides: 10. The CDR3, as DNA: TGCAGTGCTCCACTAGCGGGGTGGTCAATCAATGAGCAGTTCTTC. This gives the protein CSAPLAGWSINEQFF.

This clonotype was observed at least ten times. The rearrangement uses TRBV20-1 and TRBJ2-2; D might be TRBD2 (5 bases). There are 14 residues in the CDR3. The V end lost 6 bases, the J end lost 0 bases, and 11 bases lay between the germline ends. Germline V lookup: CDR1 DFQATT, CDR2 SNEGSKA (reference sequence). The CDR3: CSAPRGTNTGELFF. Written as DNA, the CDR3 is TGCAGTGCCCCCAGAGGGACGAACACCGGGGAGCTGTTTTTT.

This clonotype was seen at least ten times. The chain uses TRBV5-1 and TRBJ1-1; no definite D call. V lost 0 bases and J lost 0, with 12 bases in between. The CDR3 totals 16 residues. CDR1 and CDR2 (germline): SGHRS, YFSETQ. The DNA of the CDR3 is TGCGCCAGCAGCTTGGAAGGGATTAACTTGAACACTGAAGCTTTCTTT. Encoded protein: CASSLEGINLNTEAFF.

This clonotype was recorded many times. The CDR3 here is CSARDSRGETTGELFF. The CDR3 coding sequence is TGCAGTGCTAGAGATTCCAGGGGGGAGACGACCGGGGAGCTGTTTTTT. The chain carries TRBV20-1 and TRBJ2-2, with a tentative D call TRBD1 (7 bases). The V gene lost 0 bases and the J gene lost 5 bases, with 16 bases spanning the gap. The CDR3 totals 16 residues. Germline V gene sequence: CDR1 DFQATT, CDR2 SNEGSKA (reference sequence).

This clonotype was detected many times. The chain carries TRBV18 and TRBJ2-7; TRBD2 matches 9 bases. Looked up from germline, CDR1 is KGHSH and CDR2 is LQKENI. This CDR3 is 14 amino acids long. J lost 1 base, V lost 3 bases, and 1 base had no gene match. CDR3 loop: CASSPSGGSYEQYF. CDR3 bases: TGTGCCAGCTCACCTAGCGGGGGTTCCTACGAGCAGTACTTC.

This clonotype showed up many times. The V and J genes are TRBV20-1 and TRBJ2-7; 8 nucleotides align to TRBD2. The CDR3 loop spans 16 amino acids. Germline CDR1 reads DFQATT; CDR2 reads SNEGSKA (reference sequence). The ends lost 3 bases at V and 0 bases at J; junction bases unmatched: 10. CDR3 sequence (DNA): TGCAGTGCTAGGTTACTTAGCGGGGACCTCTCCTACGAGCAGTACTTC. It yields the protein CSARLLSGDLSYEQYF.